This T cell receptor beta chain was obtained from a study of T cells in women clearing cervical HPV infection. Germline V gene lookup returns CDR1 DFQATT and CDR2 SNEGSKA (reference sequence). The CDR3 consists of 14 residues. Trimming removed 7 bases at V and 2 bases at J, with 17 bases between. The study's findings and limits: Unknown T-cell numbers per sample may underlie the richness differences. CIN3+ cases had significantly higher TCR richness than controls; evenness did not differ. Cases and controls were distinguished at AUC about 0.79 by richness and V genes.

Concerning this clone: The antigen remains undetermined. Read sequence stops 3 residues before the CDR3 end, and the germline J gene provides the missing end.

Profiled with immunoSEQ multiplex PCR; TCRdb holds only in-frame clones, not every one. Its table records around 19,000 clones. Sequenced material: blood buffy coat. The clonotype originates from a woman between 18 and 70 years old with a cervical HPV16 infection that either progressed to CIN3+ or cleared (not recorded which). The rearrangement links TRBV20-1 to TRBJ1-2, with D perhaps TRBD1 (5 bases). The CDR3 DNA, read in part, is TGCAGTGTTAACGGGCAGGGATCAAACTATGGC. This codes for CSVNGQGSNYG. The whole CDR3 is CSVNGQGSNYGYTF.